The clone carrying this TCR beta chain was detected a few times. Germline V gene sequence: CDR1 SGHTA, CDR2 FQGNSA. The length of the CDR3 is 17 residues. Trimming at V came to 0 bases and at J to 7 bases, leaving 8 bases not matched to a gene. TCRdb reprocessed the RT-PCR reads via MiXCR and lists one record per CDR3 protein. Of 800,000 to 1,000,000 distinct CDR3 sequences listed, over 15% are singletons. This specimen belongs to a study of patients and donors after allogeneic stem cell transplantation. Sequencing was done on a sample of blood, either unsorted or a sorted T cell fraction (not recorded which). The TCR sequence derives from a human donor who was either an allogeneic HSCT recipient or a stem cell or donor lymphocyte infusion donor (not recorded which). It is not recorded whose cells these are; they may come from a transplant donor. The chain links TRBV7-2 to TRBJ2-1; TRBD2 matches at 11 bases. The CDR3 loop reads CASSLALSLAGGNEQFF. As DNA, the CDR3 is TGTGCCAGCAGCTTAGCGCTAAGTCTAGCGGGGGGTAATGAGCAGTTCTTC.